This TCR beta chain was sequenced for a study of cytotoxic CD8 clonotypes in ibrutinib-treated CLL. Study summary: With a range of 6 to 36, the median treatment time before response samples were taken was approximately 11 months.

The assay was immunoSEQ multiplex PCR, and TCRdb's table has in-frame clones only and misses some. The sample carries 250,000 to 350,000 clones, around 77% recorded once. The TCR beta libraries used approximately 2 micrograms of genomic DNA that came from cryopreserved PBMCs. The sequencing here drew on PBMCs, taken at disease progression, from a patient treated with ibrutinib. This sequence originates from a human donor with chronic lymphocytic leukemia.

CDR3 sequence reads: CASSLVTEPGTGELFF. The CDR3 DNA reads TGCGCCAGCAGCTTGGTTACGGAGCCGGGCACCGGGGAGCTGTTTTTT. The chain is built from TRBV5-1 and TRBJ2-2; the D is unclear. CDR3 size: 16 residues. Trimming removed 0 bases from V and 4 bases from J, with 13 bases in between. Germline CDR1 SGHRS, CDR2 YFSETQ.